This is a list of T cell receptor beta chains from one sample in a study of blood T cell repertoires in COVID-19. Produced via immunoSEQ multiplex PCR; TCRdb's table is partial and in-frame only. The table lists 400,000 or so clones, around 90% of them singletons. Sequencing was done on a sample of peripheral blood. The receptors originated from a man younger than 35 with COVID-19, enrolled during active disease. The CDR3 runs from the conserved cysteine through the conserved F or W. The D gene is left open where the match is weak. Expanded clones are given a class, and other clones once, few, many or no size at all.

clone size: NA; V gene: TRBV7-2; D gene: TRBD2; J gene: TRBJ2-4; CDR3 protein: CASSLRGLAEAKNIQYF; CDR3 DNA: TGTGCCAGCAGCTTAAGGGGACTAGCGGAGGCCAAAAACATTCAGTACTTC
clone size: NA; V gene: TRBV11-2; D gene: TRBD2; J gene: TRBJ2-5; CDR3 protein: CASSSARGRGETQYF; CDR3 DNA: TGTGCCAGCAGCTCCGCCCGCGGGAGGGGGGAGACCCAGTACTTC
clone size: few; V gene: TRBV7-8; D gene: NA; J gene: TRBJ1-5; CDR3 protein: CASSRFFSNQPQHF; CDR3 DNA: TGTGCCAGCAGCCGGTTCTTTAGCAATCAGCCCCAGCATTTT
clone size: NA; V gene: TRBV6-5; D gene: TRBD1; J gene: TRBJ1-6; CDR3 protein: CASSYEDRAHSPLHF; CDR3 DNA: TGTGCCAGCAGCTACGAGGACAGGGCCCATTCACCCCTCCACTTT
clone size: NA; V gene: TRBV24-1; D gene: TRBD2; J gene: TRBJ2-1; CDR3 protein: CATSDKGLAGLNEQFF; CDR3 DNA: TGTGCCACCAGTGACAAGGGACTAGCGGGCCTCAATGAGCAGTTCTTC
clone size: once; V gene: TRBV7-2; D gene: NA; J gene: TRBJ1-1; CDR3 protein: CASSRDRRNTEAFF; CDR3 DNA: TGTGCCAGCAGTCGCGACAGGCGGAACACTGAAGCTTTCTTT
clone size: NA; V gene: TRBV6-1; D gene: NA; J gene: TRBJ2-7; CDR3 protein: CASSESLGREAHEQYF; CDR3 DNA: TGTGCCAGCAGTGAGTCTCTGGGCAGGGAGGCCCACGAGCAGTACTTC
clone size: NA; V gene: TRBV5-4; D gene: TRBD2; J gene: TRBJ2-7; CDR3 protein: CASSRGTGTSGRSEQYF; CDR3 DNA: TGTGCCAGCAGCCGCGGTACCGGGACTAGCGGGAGGAGCGAGCAGTACTTC
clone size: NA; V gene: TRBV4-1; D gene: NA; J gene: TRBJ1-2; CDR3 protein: CASSQAGVNGYTF; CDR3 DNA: TGCGCCAGCAGCCAAGCAGGGGTTAATGGCTACACCTTC
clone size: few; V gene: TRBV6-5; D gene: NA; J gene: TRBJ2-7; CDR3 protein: CASSYSSLGDYEQYF; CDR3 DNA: TGTGCCAGCAGTTACTCGAGCCTGGGAGACTACGAGCAGTACTTC
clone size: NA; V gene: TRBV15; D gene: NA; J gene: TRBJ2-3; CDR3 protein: CATSVRKDTQYF; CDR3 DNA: TGTGCCACCAGCGTCAGAAAAGATACGCAGTATTTT
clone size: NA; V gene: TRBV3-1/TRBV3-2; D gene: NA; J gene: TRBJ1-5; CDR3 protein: CASSQGDRNQPQHF; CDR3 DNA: TGTGCCAGCAGCCAAGGCGACAGGAATCAGCCCCAGCATTTT
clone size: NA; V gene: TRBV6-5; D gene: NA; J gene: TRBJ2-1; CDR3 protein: CASETSNEQFF; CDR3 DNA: TGTGCCAGCGAGACTAGCAATGAGCAGTTCTTC
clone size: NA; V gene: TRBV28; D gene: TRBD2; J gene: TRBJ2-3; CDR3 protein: CASSLDPLSLAGGPDTQYF; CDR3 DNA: TGTGCCAGCAGTTTAGACCCTTTGAGCCTAGCGGGGGGGCCTGATACGCAGTATTTT
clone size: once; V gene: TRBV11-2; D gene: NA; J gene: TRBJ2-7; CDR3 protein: CASSLASYEQYF; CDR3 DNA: TGTGCCAGCAGCTTAGCGTCCTACGAGCAGTACTTC
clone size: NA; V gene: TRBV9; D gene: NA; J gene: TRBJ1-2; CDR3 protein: CASSPWGGAYGYTF; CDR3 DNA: TGTGCCAGCAGCCCCTGGGGGGGGGCCTATGGCTACACCTTC
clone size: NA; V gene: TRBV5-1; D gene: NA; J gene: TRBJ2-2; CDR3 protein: CASSFQRANTGELFF; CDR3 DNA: TGCGCCAGCAGCTTTCAGCGCGCGAACACCGGGGAGCTGTTTTTT
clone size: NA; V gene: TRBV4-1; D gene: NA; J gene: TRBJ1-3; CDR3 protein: CASSHHDSAGGNTIYF; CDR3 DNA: TGCGCCAGCAGCCACCACGACAGTGCTGGGGGAAACACCATATATTTT
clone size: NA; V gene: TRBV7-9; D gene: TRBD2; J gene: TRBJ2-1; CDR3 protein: CASSPLTSGGALRNEQFF; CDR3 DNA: TGTGCCAGCAGCCCTCTGACTAGCGGGGGGGCCCTACGCAATGAGCAGTTCTTC
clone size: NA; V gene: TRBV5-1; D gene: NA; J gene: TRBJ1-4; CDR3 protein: CASSTDLNEKLFF; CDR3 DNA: TGCGCCAGCAGCACAGATCTAAATGAAAAACTGTTTTTT
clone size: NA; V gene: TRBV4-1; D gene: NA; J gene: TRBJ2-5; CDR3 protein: CASSRFTGIQETQYF; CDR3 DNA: TGCGCCAGCAGCCGCTTTACAGGCATCCAAGAGACCCAGTACTTC
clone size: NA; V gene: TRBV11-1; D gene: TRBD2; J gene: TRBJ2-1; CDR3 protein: CASSLGGGVGNEQFF; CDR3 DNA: TGTGCCAGCAGCTTAGGCGGGGGGGTCGGGAATGAGCAGTTCTTC
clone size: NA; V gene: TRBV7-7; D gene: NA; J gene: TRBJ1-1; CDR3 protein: CASSTQRGGRTRDTEAFF; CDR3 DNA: TGTGCCAGCAGCACCCAACGGGGGGGTAGGACTCGAGACACTGAAGCTTTCTTT
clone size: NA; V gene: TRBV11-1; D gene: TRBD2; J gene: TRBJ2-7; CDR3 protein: CASSFSGTRPYEQYF; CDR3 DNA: TGTGCCAGCAGCTTTTCCGGGACTAGACCCTACGAGCAGTACTTC
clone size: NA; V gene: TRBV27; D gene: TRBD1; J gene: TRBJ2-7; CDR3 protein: CASSWTGTGSNEQYF; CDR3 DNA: TGTGCCAGCAGTTGGACCGGGACAGGGAGCAACGAGCAGTACTTC
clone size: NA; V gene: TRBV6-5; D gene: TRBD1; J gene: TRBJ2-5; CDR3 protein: CASSSGTGGGETQYF; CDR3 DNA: TGTGCCAGCAGCTCCGGGACAGGGGGAGGAGAGACCCAGTACTTC
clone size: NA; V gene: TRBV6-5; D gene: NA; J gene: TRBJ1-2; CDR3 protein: CASSYEGGSGYTF; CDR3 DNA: TGTGCCAGCAGTTACGAAGGGGGAAGTGGCTACACCTTC
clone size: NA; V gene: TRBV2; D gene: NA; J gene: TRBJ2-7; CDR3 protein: CASSEDRHSSYEQYF; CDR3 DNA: TGTGCCAGCAGTGAAGACAGACATAGCTCCTACGAGCAGTACTTC
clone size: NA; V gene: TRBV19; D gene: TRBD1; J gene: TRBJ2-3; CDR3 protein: CASKRSGQITDTQYF; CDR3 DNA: TGTGCCAGTAAGAGATCGGGACAGATCACAGATACGCAGTATTTT
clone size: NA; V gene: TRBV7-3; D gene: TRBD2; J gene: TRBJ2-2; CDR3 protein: CASSLGGGRSNTGELFF; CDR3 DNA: TGTGCCAGCAGCTTAGGTGGCGGGAGGTCTAACACCGGGGAGCTGTTTTTT
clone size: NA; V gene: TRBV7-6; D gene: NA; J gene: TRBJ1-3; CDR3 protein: CASSLGPTTGFSGNTIYF; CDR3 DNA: TGTGCCAGCAGCTTAGGACCTACTACAGGGTTCTCTGGAAACACCATATATTTT
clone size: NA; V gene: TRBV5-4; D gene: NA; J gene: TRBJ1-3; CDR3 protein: CASSPEGGFGNTIYF; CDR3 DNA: TGTGCCAGCAGCCCGGAGGGAGGGTTTGGAAACACCATATATTTT
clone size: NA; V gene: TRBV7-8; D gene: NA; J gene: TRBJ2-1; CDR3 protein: CASSWTVVNEQFF; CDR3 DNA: TGTGCCAGCAGCTGGACAGTAGTCAATGAGCAGTTCTTC
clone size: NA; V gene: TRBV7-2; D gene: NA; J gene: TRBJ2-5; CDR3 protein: CASSTSFSETQYF; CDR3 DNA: TGTGCCAGCAGCACTAGCTTTTCCGAGACCCAGTACTTC
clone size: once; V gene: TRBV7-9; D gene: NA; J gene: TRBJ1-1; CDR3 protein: CASSSTASSDMNTEAFF; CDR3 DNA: TGTGCCAGCAGCTCCACCGCTTCTAGCGACATGAACACTGAAGCTTTCTTT